The rows below give T cell receptor beta chains drawn from one sample of a study of glioma-infiltrating T cells. Each CDR3 protein gets one entry after TCRdb re-called the multiplex PCR reads with MiXCR. The profile shows about 180,000 distinct CDR3 sequences, around 40% of them singletons. The sample was glioma tissue, nonneoplastic brain tissue, or PBMCs (not recorded which). These TCRs come from a human donor with low-grade glioma or glioblastoma, undergoing nonglioma brain surgery, or in good health (not recorded which). CDR3s include the opening cysteine and the closing phenylalanine or tryptophan. The order of the fields is D gene, J gene, clone size, V gene, CDR3 DNA, CDR3 protein. D genes are given only for firm matches. A row's size may be missing; if present it is once, few, many or a size class.

. TRBJ2-2 . TRBV6-5 TGTGCCAGCAGTCCTGAGAGCTACGGGGAGCTGTTTTTT CASSPESYGELFF
. TRBJ1-2 few TRBV4-1 TGCGCCAGCAGCCGCGAAGGGGTGAACTATGGCTACACCTTC CASSREGVNYGYTF
. TRBJ2-1 . TRBV19 TGTGCCAGTGGCCAGAGCTCCTACAATGAGCAGTTCTTC CASGQSSYNEQFF
TRBD1 TRBJ2-7 many TRBV28 TGTGCCAGCAGTCCCTACGGGACAGGGGACAACGAGCAGTACTTC CASSPYGTGDNEQYF
. TRBJ1-1 many TRBV18 TGTGCCAGCTCCCGGCTGAACACTGAAGCTTTCTTT CASSRLNTEAFF
TRBD1 TRBJ1-5 many TRBV4-2 TGTGCCAGCAGCCAAGAAGGGGACAGGGGGCACGGTCAGCCCCAGCATTTT CASSQEGDRGHGQPQHF
. TRBJ1-3 many TRBV15 TGTGCCACCAGCAGAGATAGAGGCAACTCTGGAAACACCATATATTTT CATSRDRGNSGNTIYF
TRBD2 TRBJ2-3 many TRBV20-1 TGCAGTGCTAGAGCAACCCTAGCGGGGACTTTTTCGCAGTATTTT CSARATLAGTFSQYF
. TRBJ2-7 many TRBV7-2 TGTGCCAGCAGTTCAGGAGCCTACGAGCAGTACTTC CASSSGAYEQYF
TRBD2 TRBJ2-1 . TRBV20-1 TGCAGTGCTGGGAGACTAGCGGGATTC CSAGRLAGF
. TRBJ1-5 many TRBV24-1 TGTGCCACCAGTGATTTGCTTAGCAATCAGCCCCAGCATTTT CATSDLLSNQPQHF
. TRBJ2-2 . TRBV20-1 TGCAGTGCTAGAGAAGCGATGAGGGAGGTCATCGGGGAGCTGTTTTTT CSAREAMREVIGELFF
TRBD2 TRBJ2-1 many TRBV20-1 TGCAGTGCCCGTGGGACTAGCGGGAGGGCCTCCTACAATGAGCAGTTCTTC CSARGTSGRASYNEQFF
TRBD1 TRBJ2-2 . TRBV27 TGTGCCAGCAGTCTCGACAGGGGGTCCACCGGGGAGCTGTCTTTT CASSLDRGSTGELSF
TRBD2 TRBJ2-7 . TRBV6-2/TRBV6-3 TGTGCCAGCAGTGCTCGACTAGCGGGGCCCTACGAGCAGTACTTC CASSARLAGPYEQYF
. TRBJ2-1 . TRBV6-1 TGTGCCTGCAGCACCGACTTACCCTCCTACAATGAGCAGTTCTTC CACSTDLPSYNEQFF
. TRBJ2-7 many TRBV28 TGTGCCAGCAGCCAGCAACCTTACGAGCAGTACTTC CASSQQPYEQYF
. TRBJ2-3 many TRBV18 TGTGCCAGCTCACCGACGGAAAGCACAGATACGCAGTATTTT CASSPTESTDTQYF
TRBD2 TRBJ2-5 few TRBV7-9 TGTGCCAGCAGCGCCTCGACTAGCGGGAGGGCAGAGACCCAGTACTTC CASSASTSGRAETQYF
TRBD2 TRBJ2-1 . TRBV11-1 TGTGCCAGCAGCTGGACTAGCGGGACGGGTAGTGAGCAGTTCTTC CASSWTSGTGSEQFF
. TRBJ2-1 . TRBV3-1 TGTGCCAGAAGCCCAGGGGTGGAGGGCAATGAGCAGTTCTTC CARSPGVEGNEQFF
TRBD1 TRBJ2-7 many TRBV18 TGTGCCAGCTCACCGGGGACAGCGAGCTCCTACGAGCAGTACTTC CASSPGTASSYEQYF
. TRBJ2-3 many TRBV28 TGTGCCAGCAGTTTAGTCCAGGGGAACACAGATACGCAGTATTTT CASSLVQGNTDTQYF
TRBD2 TRBJ2-7 once TRBV4-2 TGTGCCAGCAGCAAGGCCCGGACTAGCGGGATTCTCCCCTACGAGCAGTACTTC CASSKARTSGILPYEQYF
. TRBJ2-5 many TRBV20-1 TGCAGTGCTAGAGATTGGGGACGCCCACAAGAGACCCAGTACTTC CSARDWGRPQETQYF
. TRBJ2-1 . TRBV7-2 TGTGCCAGCAGCTCCCCGGACCGACAGGTCTTCGAGAAGTTCTTC CASSSPDRQVFEKFF
TRBD2 TRBJ2-1 . TRBV6-2/TRBV6-3 TGTGCCAGCAGTTCTCTCTTTGGACTAGAGGGAAGCTACTACAATGAGCAGTTCTTC CASSSLFGLEGSYYNEQFF
. TRBJ2-1 many TRBV6-6 TGTGCCAGCAGTTACGGGACCCACAACACGATTGAGCAGTTCTTC CASSYGTHNTIEQFF
TRBD1 TRBJ2-7 . TRBV5-1 TGCGCCAGCACCCCCGGGACAGTCACTTACGAGCAGTACTTC CASTPGTVTYEQYF
. TRBJ1-1 few TRBV29-1 TGCAGCGTTGATGGCAGGACGCATGAAGCTTTCTTT CSVDGRTHEAFF
. TRBJ2-1 . TRBV28 TGTGCCAGCAGTGGGAATAGAGTTTACAATGAGCAGTTCTTC CASSGNRVYNEQFF
. TRBJ2-3 many TRBV2 TGTGCCAGCAGTGTGAGCAACCCAGATACGCAGTATTTT CASSVSNPDTQYF
. TRBJ2-6 . TRBV6-1 TGTGCCAGCAGTTATATTGGGTCATCTGGGGCCAACGTCCTGACTTTC CASSYIGSSGANVLTF
TRBD1 TRBJ1-5 . TRBV6-1 TGTGCCAGCGGCCCTGACAGGGACAATCAGCCCCAGCATTTT CASGPDRDNQPQHF
. TRBJ2-7 . TRBV6-5 TGTGCCAGCATTTCGCCGGGACACACCTACGAGCAGTACTTC CASISPGHTYEQYF
TRBD1 TRBJ2-3 . TRBV20-1 TGCAGTGCTAGTTTTTGGGACAGTGCCACAGATAGGCGGTATTTT CSASFWDSATDRRYF
. TRBJ2-5 many TRBV28 TGTGCCAGCAGTTTATCCTACCAAGAGACCCAGTACTTC CASSLSYQETQYF
TRBD1 TRBJ1-3 . TRBV28 TGTGCCAGCAGTCACACCACAGGGGGCGACAACATCATAACAAACACCATATATTTT CASSHTTGGDNIITNTIYF
. TRBJ1-4 . TRBV7-2 TGTGCCAGCAGCCCTTCTTCCACTAATGAAAAACTGTTTTTT CASSPSSTNEKLFF
TRBD2 TRBJ2-2 . TRBV5-4 TGTGCCAGCAGCTTATTAGCGGGAGGAGGGACCGGGGAGCTGTTTTTT CASSLLAGGGTGELFF
. TRBJ2-7 . TRBV12-3/TRBV12-4 TGTGCCAGCAGGCCCGGGTGGGACTACGAGCAGTACTTC CASRPGWDYEQYF
. TRBJ2-7 . TRBV5-1 TGCGCCAGCAGCTTGGATGTGGTATCCGAGCAGTACTTC CASSLDVVSEQYF
TRBD2 TRBJ2-3 . TRBV4-1 TGCGCCAGCAGCCAGGCACTAGCGGGAGGGGACGCAGATACGCAGTATTTT CASSQALAGGDADTQYF
TRBD1 TRBJ2-7 many TRBV27 TGTGCCAGCAGTTCCGACAGGGATGGATACGAGCAGTACTTC CASSSDRDGYEQYF
. TRBJ2-1 many TRBV7-2 TGTGCCAGCAGCTCCTCGACGGGAGTAGGGGCCAATGAGCAGTTCTTC CASSSSTGVGANEQFF
TRBD1 TRBJ1-1 once TRBV2 TGTGCCAGCAGTAAGACCCGGGACAGGGCAGGAGGCACTGAAGCTTTCTTT CASSKTRDRAGGTEAFF